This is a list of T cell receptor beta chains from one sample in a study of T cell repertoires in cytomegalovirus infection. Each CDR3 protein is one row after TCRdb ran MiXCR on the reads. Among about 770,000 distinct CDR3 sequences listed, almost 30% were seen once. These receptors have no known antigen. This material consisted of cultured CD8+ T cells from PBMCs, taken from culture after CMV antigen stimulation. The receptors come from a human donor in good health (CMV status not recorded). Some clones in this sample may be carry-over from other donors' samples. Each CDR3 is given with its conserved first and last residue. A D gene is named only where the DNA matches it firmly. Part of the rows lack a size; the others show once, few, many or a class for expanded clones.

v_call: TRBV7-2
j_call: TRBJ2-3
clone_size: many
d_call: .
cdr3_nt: TGTGCCAGCAGCTTATGGCAGGGGGGGACAGATACGCAGTATTTT
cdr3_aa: CASSLWQGGTDTQYF

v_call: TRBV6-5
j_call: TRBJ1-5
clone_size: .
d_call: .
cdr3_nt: TGTGCCAGCAGCTCGCTGAATTATAGCGATCAGCCCCAGCATTTT
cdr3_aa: CASSSLNYSDQPQHF

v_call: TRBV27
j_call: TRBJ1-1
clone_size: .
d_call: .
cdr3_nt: TGTGCCAGCAGTTTATTAGGGTCGGACAGTTCCACTGAAGCTTTCTTT
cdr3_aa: CASSLLGSDSSTEAFF

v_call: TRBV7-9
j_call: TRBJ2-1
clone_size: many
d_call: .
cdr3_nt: TGTGCCAGCAGCTTAGACTGGGGATTTGGGTACAATGAGCAGTTCTTC
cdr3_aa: CASSLDWGFGYNEQFF

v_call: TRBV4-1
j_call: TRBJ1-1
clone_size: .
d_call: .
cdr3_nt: TGCGCCAGCAGCCACTTCCTTTTCTCCCAGGGGACTGAAGCTTTCTTT
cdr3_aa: CASSHFLFSQGTEAFF

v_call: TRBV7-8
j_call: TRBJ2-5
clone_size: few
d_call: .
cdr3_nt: TGTGCCAGCAGCAGATGGTTAGGTGAAGAGACCCAGTACTTC
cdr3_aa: CASSRWLGEETQYF

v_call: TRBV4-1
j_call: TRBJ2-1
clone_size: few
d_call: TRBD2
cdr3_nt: TGCGCCAGCAGCCAAGACAGCGGGGTAATCTACAATGAGCAGTTCTTC
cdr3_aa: CASSQDSGVIYNEQFF

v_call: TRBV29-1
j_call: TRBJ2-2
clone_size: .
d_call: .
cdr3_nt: TGCAGCGTTGACAGGGAGAACACCGGGGAGCTGTTTTTT
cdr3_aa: CSVDRENTGELFF

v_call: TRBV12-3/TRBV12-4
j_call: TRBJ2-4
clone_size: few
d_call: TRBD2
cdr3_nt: TGTGCCAGCCGGATAGCGGGGGGGCGAAACATTCAGTACTTC
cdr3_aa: CASRIAGGRNIQYF

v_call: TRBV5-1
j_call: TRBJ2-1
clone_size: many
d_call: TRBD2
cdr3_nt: TGCGCCAGCAGCCCCGGGACTAGCGGTTACAATGAGCAGTTCTTC
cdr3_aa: CASSPGTSGYNEQFF

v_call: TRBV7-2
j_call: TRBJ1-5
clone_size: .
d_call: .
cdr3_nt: TGTGCCAGCAGCTTAGCAACAGACATTTGGTTTAGCAATCAGCCCCAGCATTTT
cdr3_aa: CASSLATDIWFSNQPQHF

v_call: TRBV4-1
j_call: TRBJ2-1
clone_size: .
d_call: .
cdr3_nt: TGCGCCAGCAGCCAGGTTAGCAGCCATTACAATGAGCAGTTCTTC
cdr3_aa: CASSQVSSHYNEQFF

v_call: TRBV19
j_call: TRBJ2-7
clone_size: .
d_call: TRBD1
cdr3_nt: TGTGCCAGTAGTTCAGGACAGGGGATCCGCTACGAGCAGTACTTC
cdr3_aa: CASSSGQGIRYEQYF

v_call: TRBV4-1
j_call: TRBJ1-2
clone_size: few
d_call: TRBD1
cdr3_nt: TGCGCCAGCAGCCAGGTACAGGGGAACGTGGGATATGGCTACACCTTC
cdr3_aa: CASSQVQGNVGYGYTF

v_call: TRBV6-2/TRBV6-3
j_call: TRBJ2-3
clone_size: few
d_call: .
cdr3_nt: TGTGCCAGCAGTTACGGCGGGGGCTACACAGATACGCAGTATTTT
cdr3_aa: CASSYGGGYTDTQYF

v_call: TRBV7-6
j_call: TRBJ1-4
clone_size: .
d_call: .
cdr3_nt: TGTGCCAGCAGCTTAGTCTCGGGCAGGGGAGGAGAAAAACTGTTTTTT
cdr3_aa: CASSLVSGRGGEKLFF

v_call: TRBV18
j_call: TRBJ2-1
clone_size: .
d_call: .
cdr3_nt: TGTGCCAGCTCACCACCGGTGGGGGTATACAATGAGCAGTTCTTC
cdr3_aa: CASSPPVGVYNEQFF

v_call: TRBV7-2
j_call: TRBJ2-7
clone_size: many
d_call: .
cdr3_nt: TGTGCCAGCAGCTCCTTAACCGGGGGGCCGGTCTACGAGCAGTACTTC
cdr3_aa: CASSSLTGGPVYEQYF

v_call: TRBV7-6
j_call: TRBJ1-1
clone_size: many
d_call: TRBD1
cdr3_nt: TGTGCCAGCAGCCCTCCCGCAGGGGGGACTGAAGCTTTCTTT
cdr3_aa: CASSPPAGGTEAFF

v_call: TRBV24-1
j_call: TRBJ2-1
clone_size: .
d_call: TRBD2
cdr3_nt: TGTGCCACCAGTTTCGGGGGGAGCTACAATGAGCAGTTCTTC
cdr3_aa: CATSFGGSYNEQFF

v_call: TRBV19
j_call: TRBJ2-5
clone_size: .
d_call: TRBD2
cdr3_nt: TGTGCCAGTAGGGCTGCGGGGGGGCAAGAGACCCAGTACTTC
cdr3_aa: CASRAAGGQETQYF

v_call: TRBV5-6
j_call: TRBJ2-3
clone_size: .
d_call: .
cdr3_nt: TGTGCCAGCAGCTTGGGCAATGGGGCAGATACGCAGTATTTT
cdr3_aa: CASSLGNGADTQYF

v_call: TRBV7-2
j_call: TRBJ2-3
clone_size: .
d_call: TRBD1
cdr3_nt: TGTGCCAGCAGCTGGTGGACAGGGGGCACAGATACGCAGTATTTT
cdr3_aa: CASSWWTGGTDTQYF

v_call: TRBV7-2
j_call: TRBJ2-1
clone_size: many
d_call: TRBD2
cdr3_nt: TGTGCCAGCAGCCCCCGAGGACGGACGGGGACTAGCGGAACCTACAATGAGCAGTTCTTC
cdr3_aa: CASSPRGRTGTSGTYNEQFF

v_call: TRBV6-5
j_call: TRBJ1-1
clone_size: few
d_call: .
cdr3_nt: TGTGCCAGCAGTTACAATGGACAGATGAACACTGAAGCTTTCTTT
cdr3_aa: CASSYNGQMNTEAFF